This T cell receptor beta chain was recovered during a study of a mutant IDH1 vaccine in newly diagnosed glioma. In the study overall: Each patient was administered eight vaccinations, scheduled in weeks 1, 3, 5, 7, 11, 15, 19 and 23.

This clone has only a few counts. The antigen is undetermined. Time point reported: week 11, during vaccination. It was 300 ug of mutant IDH1 20-mer peptide that made up each vaccine dose, given with topical imiquimod. CDR3 length equals 14 residues. Germline V lookup: CDR1 MNHEY, CDR2 SVGAGI. J lost 4 bases, V lost 5 bases, and 6 bases had no gene match. The data were produced by immunoSEQ multiplex PCR, yet TCRdb's version contains in-frame clones alone and is incomplete. The sample holds about 130,000 clones, roughly 78% seen once. Specimen: PBMCs, collected from a glioma patient whose treatment included an IDH1 peptide vaccine. The chain couples TRBV6-5 to TRBJ1-1; TRBD1 agrees at 8 bases. The receptor was derived from a man aged 35-49 years with glioma. CDR3 sequence (DNA): TGTGCCAGCAGTCGATCAGGGGGCTCCACTGAAGCTTTCTTT. The encoded protein is CASSRSGGSTEAFF.